This T cell receptor beta chain appears in the sequencing data of a study of cytomegalovirus exposure and HLA in healthy donors. The study's findings and limits: The classifier, whose performance was assessed in both the original and validation cohorts, reportedly diagnosed cytomegalovirus status with high specificity and sensitivity. TCR sequences were mostly rare, though some public TCRs occurred in many donors. It was approximately 160 TCR beta chains that were listed as cytomegalovirus-associated.

The donors were in the approximately 120-subject validation cohort, distinct from the roughly 700-subject first cohort. Note on this clone: The antigen remains undetermined.

The CDR3 runs 12 residues. With 8 bases removed from V and 0 bases from J, the gap between germline ends came to 5 bases. Germline V gene sequence: CDR1 MNHNS, CDR2 SASEGT. Only in-frame clones appear in the TCRdb table, and some are missing; sequencing was by immunoSEQ multiplex PCR. This table has 150,000 to 200,000 clones, 88% appearing once. The sample comprised PBMCs. The receptor's source is a man aged 18 to 30 in good health and CMV-seronegative. V usage is TRBV6-1 and J usage is TRBJ1-3; D ambiguous. The CDR3 region has the DNA TGTGCCAGCCGGGACTCTGGAAACACCATATATTTT. Translating it yields CASRDSGNTIYF.